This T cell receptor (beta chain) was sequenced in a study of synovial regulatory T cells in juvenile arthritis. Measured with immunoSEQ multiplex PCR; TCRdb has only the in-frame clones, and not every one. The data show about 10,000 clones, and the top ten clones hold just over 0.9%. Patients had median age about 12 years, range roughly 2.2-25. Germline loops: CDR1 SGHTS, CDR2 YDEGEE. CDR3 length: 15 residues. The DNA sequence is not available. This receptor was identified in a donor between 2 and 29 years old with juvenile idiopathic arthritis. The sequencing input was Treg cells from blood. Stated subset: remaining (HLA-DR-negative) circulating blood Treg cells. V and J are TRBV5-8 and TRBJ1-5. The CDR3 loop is CASSLRSTGRQPQHF.